These T cell receptor beta chains were read from a single sample in a study of blood T cell repertoires in COVID-19. Assay: immunoSEQ multiplex PCR; the TCRdb copy retains only in-frame clones and omits some. The sample lists some 130,000 clones, 84% seen once, with about a sixth in the top ten. Sequencing was carried out using peripheral blood. These receptors were collected from a woman aged 80 or over with acute or convalescent COVID-19. CDR3s include the opening cysteine and the closing phenylalanine or tryptophan. The D gene is left open where the match is weak. Clone sizes are given selectively: once, few, many, or a class where the clone is expanded.

.	TRBV7-2	TRBJ1-3	.	CASSISSGNTIYF	TGTGCCAGCAGCATTAGCTCTGGAAACACCATATATTTT
TRBD1	TRBV7-2	TRBJ2-5	.	CASSTGQQETQYF	TGTGCCAGCAGCACGGGACAGCAAGAGACCCAGTACTTC
.	TRBV27	TRBJ1-5	.	CASSFRGESNQPQHF	TGTGCCAGCAGTTTTCGGGGGGAGAGCAATCAGCCCCAGCATTTT
.	TRBV2	TRBJ2-5	.	CASSEGADRQETQYF	TGTGCCAGCAGTGAAGGGGCCGACAGACAAGAGACCCAGTACTTC
.	TRBV7-6	TRBJ2-2	.	CASSLGRNTGELFF	TGTGCCAGCAGCTTAGGCAGGAACACCGGGGAGCTGTTTTTT
TRBD1	TRBV2	TRBJ2-7	.	CASSDPTGLTYEQYF	TGTGCCAGCAGTGACCCGACAGGGCTCACCTACGAGCAGTACTTC
TRBD1	TRBV7-2	TRBJ1-1	.	CASSSGTGVHTEAFF	TGTGCCAGCAGCTCGGGGACAGGGGTACACACTGAAGCTTTCTTT
.	TRBV28	TRBJ1-6	once	CASGPWTGDSPLHF	TGTGCCAGCGGCCCTTGGACCGGGGATTCACCCCTCCACTTT
.	TRBV28	TRBJ2-5	.	CASRGSLWETQYF	TGTGCCAGCAGGGGGAGTTTATGGGAGACCCAGTACTTC
TRBD2	TRBV7-2	TRBJ2-1	.	CASSASGRAQNEQFF	TGTGCCAGCAGCGCTAGCGGGAGGGCCCAGAATGAGCAGTTCTTC
.	TRBV5-1	TRBJ2-1	.	CASSQVADMEQFF	TGCGCCAGCAGCCAAGTGGCCGACATGGAGCAGTTCTTC
TRBD1	TRBV19	TRBJ2-3	.	CASSIWDRGGLDTQYF	TGTGCCAGTAGTATCTGGGACAGGGGTGGTTTGGATACGCAGTATTTT
TRBD1	TRBV5-1	TRBJ2-7	.	CASSPGQGAYEQYF	TGCGCCAGCAGCCCAGGACAGGGGGCTTACGAGCAGTACTTC
TRBD2	TRBV6-2/TRBV6-3	TRBJ2-1	.	CASSPSGGGRSYNEQFF	TGTGCCAGCAGTCCCTCCGGGGGGGGTCGCTCCTACAATGAGCAGTTCTTC
TRBD1	TRBV27	TRBJ1-2	.	CASSSVPGTGKRAYGYTF	TGTGCCAGCAGTTCCGTACCCGGGACAGGGAAAAGGGCATATGGCTACACCTTC
TRBD1	TRBV4-1	TRBJ1-4	.	CASSLRDRGATNEKLFF	TGCGCCAGCAGCCTCCGGGACAGGGGTGCAACTAATGAAAAACTGTTTTTT